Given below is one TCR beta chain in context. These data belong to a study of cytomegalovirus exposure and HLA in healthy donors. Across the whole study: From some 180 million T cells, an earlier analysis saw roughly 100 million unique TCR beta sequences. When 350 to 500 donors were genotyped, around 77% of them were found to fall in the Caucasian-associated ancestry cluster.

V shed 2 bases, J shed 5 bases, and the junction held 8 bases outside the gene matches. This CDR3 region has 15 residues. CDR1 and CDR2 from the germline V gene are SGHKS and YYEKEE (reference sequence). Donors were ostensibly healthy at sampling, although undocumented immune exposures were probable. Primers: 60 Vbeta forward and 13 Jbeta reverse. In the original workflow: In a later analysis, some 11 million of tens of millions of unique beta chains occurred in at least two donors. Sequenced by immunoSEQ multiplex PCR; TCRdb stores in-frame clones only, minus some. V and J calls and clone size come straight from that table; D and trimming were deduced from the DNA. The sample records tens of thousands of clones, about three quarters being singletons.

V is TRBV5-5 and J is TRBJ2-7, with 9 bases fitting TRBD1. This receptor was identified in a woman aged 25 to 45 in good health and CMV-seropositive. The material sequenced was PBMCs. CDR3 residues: CASSFTGTGLDEQYF. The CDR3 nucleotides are TGTGCCAGCAGCTTCACCGGGACAGGGTTAGACGAGCAGTACTTC.